This entry describes one T cell receptor beta chain. The data belong to a study of OX40 agonist ivuxolimab in advanced cancers. For the study at large: The dose of intravenous ivuxolimab that patients received every 2 weeks ranged from 0.01 to 10 mg/kg. Three patients had partial responses: one hepatocellular carcinoma, two cutaneous melanoma.

Researchers took blood at baseline, on cycle 4 day 1, and on cycle 7 day 1. The repertoire was sequenced with immunoSEQ multiplex PCR; TCRdb's copy has only in-frame clones and lacks some. The profile shows about 31,000 clones, nearly 90% of them singletons. Here the sequenced sample was CD4+ or CD8+ T cells sorted from blood, taken in a trial of the OX40 agonist ivuxolimab. The sequence was obtained from an adult with an advanced solid tumor such as melanoma, head and neck, liver or kidney cancer.

The CDR3 sequence is CATSRSNGDNSPLHF. In nucleotides, the CDR3 is TGTGCCACCAGCAGATCTAACGGCGATAATTCACCCCTCCACTTT. V and J are TRBV15 and TRBJ1-6; D not resolved. The CDR3 totals 15 residues. The germline V gene has CDR1 LNHNV and CDR2 YYDKDF (reference sequence). Trimming left V 2 bases short and J 5 bases short, with 10 bases between.